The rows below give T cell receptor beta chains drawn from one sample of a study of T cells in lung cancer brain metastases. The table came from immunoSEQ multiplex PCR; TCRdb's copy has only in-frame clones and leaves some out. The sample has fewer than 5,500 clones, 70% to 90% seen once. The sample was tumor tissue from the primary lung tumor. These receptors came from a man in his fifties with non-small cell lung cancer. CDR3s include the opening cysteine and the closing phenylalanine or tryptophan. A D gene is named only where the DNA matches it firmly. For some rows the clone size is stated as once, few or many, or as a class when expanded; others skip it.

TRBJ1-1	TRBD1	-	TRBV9	TGTGCCAGCAGCGTAGGAGGGGGCGTTGGGGACAAGGCTTTCTTT	CASSVGGGVGDKAFF
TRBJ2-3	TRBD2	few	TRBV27	TGTGCCAGCAGAGCGGGGGGCACAGATACGCAGTATTTT	CASRAGGTDTQYF
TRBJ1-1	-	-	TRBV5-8	TGTGCCAGCAGCTTGTTCCGGGACTCCGTGAACACTGAAGCTTTCTTT	CASSLFRDSVNTEAFF
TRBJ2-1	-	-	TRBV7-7	TGTGCTAGCAGCCTGTTGCCCCCTCCCCCCTACAATGAGCAGTTCTTC	CASSLLPPPPYNEQFF
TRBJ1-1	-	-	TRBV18	TGTGCCAGCTCACTCCTAGGAGGAGGGAACACTGAAGCTTTCTTT	CASSLLGGGNTEAFF
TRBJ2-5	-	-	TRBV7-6	TGTGCCAGCACCATCCAAGGGGGAGAGACCCAGTACTTC	CASTIQGGETQYF
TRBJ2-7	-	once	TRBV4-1	TGCGCCAGCAGCCAAACAGGATACGAGCAGTACTTC	CASSQTGYEQYF
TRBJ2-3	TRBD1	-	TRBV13	TGTGCCAGCCTGAGGGGGCCTAAAACAGATACGCAGTATTTT	CASLRGPKTDTQYF
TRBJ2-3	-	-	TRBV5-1	TGCGCCAGCAATGCGGAGCAGGGCACAGATACGCAGTATTTT	CASNAEQGTDTQYF
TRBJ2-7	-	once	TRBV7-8	TGTGCCAGCAGCTTAGCGCGTCAGGGTAACGAGCAGTACTTC	CASSLARQGNEQYF
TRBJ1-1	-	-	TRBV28	TGTGCCAGCGGAATGCGAGGGATGAACACTGAAGCTTTCTTT	CASGMRGMNTEAFF
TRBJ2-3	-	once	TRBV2	TGTGCCAGCAGCGAGCTAGCTGTCACAGATACGCAGTATTTT	CASSELAVTDTQYF
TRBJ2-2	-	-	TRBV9	TGTGCCAGCAGCCCATTAGCTGGAAGGGGCACCGGGGAGCTGTTTTTT	CASSPLAGRGTGELFF
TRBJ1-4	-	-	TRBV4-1	TGCGCCAGCAGCCAAACGGAAGCAACTAATGAAAAACTGTTTTTT	CASSQTEATNEKLFF
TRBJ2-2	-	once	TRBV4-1	TGCGCCAGCAGCCCAACCCACCGGGACTCCGACACCGGGGAGCTGTTTTTT	CASSPTHRDSDTGELFF
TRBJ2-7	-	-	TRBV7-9	TGTGCCAGCAGCTTAAATAGGGCCCCCAGCGAGCAGTACTTC	CASSLNRAPSEQYF
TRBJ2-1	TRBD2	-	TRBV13	TGTGCCAGCAGAACGGGACTAGCGGACAATGAGCAGTTCTTC	CASRTGLADNEQFF
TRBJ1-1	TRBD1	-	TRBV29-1	TGCAGCGTTGAAGGGGACAGGGGGCCTTCTGAAGCTTTCTTT	CSVEGDRGPSEAFF
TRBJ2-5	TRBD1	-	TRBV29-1	TGCAGCGTTGCTCGACAGGGGGCCCGATCAGAGACCCAGTACTTC	CSVARQGARSETQYF
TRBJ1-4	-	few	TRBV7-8	TGTGCCAGCAGCTTAGATACAGGGATTAGAGAAAAACTGTTTTTT	CASSLDTGIREKLFF
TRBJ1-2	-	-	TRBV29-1	TGCAGCGTCCCAAGGGATGGCTACACCTTC	CSVPRDGYTF
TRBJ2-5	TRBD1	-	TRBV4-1	TGCGCCAGCAGCCAAGGGTGGGCAGGGGGCCGGGAGACCCAGTACTTC	CASSQGWAGGRETQYF
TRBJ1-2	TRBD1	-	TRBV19	TGTGCCAGTAGTCTGACAGGGAGAATCTATGGCTACACCTTC	CASSLTGRIYGYTF
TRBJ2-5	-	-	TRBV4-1	TGCGCCAGCAGCCAAGAGGAAGGCGGGGCCCAAGAGACCCAGTACTTC	CASSQEEGGAQETQYF
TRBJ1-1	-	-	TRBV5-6	TGTGCCAGCAGCTTGGAAGGCCTGAACACTGAAGCTTTCTTT	CASSLEGLNTEAFF
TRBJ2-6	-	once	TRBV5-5	TGTGCCAGCAGCTTGTACGGATATGAGGCCAACGTCCTGACTTTC	CASSLYGYEANVLTF
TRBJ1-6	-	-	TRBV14	TGTGCCAGCAGCCCCCGGGCTAATAATTCACCCCTCCACTTT	CASSPRANNSPLHF
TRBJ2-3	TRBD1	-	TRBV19	TGTGCCAGTAGTACAGGGGGCGCGGAAGATACGCAGTATTTT	CASSTGGAEDTQYF
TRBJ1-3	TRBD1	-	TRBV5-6	TGTGCCAGCAGCCTGGGACAGGTTCCCACCATATATTTT	CASSLGQVPTIYF
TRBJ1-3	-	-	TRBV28	TGTGCCAGCCGGGGGATAGGAAACACCATATATTTT	CASRGIGNTIYF
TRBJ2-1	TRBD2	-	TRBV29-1	TGCAGCGTTAAGCGGGAGGGAGGGAATGAGCAGTTCTTC	CSVKREGGNEQFF
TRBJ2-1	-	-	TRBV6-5	TGTGCCAGCAGTCGCGGGGGCAGCTCCTACAATGAGCAGTTCTTC	CASSRGGSSYNEQFF
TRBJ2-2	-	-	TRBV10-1	TGCGCCAGCAGTGGCTCCAAAGGGAACACCGGGGAGCTGTTTTTT	CASSGSKGNTGELFF
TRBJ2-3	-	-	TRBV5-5	TGTGCCAGCAGCTTATTGGGCAATCAACACCCCACAGATACGCAGTATTTT	CASSLLGNQHPTDTQYF
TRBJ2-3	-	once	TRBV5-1	TGCGCCAGCAGCTGGGATAGCGCCACAGATACGCAGTATTTT	CASSWDSATDTQYF
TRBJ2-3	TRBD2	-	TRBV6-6	TGTGCCAGCAGTTCCCTCGAGGTAGCGGGGCCAGATACGCAGTATTTT	CASSSLEVAGPDTQYF
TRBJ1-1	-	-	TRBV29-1	TGCAGCGTTGAAGAACCACGTGGGACTGAAGCTTTCTTT	CSVEEPRGTEAFF
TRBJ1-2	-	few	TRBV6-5	TGTGCCAGCAGCCAGGACAGCTACTATGGCTACACCTTC	CASSQDSYYGYTF
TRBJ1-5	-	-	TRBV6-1	TGTGCCAGCAGTGAATCAGGGAGGCCCCAGCATTTT	CASSESGRPQHF
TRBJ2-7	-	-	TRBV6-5	TGTGCCAGCAGTTGGGTTGGGGGGGAGCAGTACTTC	CASSWVGGEQYF